This TCR beta chain was profiled in a study of beta chain features in type 1 diabetes. Trimming left V 2 bases short and J 0 bases short, with 6 bases between. The CDR3 contains 14 residues. CDR1 SGHRS and CDR2 YFSETQ come from the germline V gene. Since all of the isolated RNA was reverse transcribed, expressed TCRB transcripts were what got sequenced. Assay used: immunoSEQ multiplex PCR; TCRdb lists only in-frame clones, some missing. The table records 200,000 to 300,000 clones, around 26% of them present only once. The chain joins TRBV5-1 to TRBJ1-3; D not resolved. What was sequenced was central memory CD4+ T cells from blood. The sequence came from a man aged 25 to 40 in good health. CDR3 protein: CASSLESSGNTIYF. In DNA form, the CDR3 reads TGCGCCAGCAGCTTAGAGAGCTCTGGAAACACCATATATTTT. Full variable domain (remainder filled in from reference TRBV5-1 and TRBJ1-3): KAGVTQTPRYLIKTRGQQVTLSCSPISGHRSVSWYQQTPGQGLQFLFEYFSETQRNKGNFPGRFSGRQFSNSRSEMNVSTLELGDSALYLCASSLESSGNTIYFGEGSWLTVV.